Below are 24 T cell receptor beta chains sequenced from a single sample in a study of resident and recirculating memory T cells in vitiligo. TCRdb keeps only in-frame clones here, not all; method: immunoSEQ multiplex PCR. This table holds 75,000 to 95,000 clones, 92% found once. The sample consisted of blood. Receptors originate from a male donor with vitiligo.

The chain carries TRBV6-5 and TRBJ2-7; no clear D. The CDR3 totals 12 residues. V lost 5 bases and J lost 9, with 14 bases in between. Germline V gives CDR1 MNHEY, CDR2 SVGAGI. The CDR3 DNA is TGTGCCAGCAGTAGGTTGTACGAGCGGCAGTACTTC. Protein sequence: CASSRLYERQYF.

The DNA for the CDR3 is TGTGCCTGGAGGGGGGCAGGAGTTCATCAGCCCCAGCATTTT. It yields the protein CAWRGAGVHQPQHF. This chain connects TRBV30 to TRBJ1-5, with a weak D call TRBD1 (6 bases). Germline lookup yields CDR1 GTSNPN and CDR2 SVGIG (reference sequence). The V gene lost 3 bases and the J gene lost 5 bases, with 14 bases spanning the gap. The CDR3 totals 14 residues.

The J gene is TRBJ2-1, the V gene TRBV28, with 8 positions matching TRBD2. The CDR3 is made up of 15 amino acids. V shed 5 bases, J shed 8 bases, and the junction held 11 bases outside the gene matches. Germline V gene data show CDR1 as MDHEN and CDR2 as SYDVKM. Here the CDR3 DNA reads TGTGCCAGCAGTACCCCCCCGGGACTAGGTCATGAGCAGTTCTTC. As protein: CASSTPPGLGHEQFF.

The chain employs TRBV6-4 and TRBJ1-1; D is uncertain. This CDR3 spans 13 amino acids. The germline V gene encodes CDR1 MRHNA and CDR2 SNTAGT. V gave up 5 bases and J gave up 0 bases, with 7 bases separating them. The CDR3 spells CASSPRLNTEAFF. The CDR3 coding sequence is TGTGCCAGCAGTCCGCGTCTGAACACTGAAGCTTTCTTT.

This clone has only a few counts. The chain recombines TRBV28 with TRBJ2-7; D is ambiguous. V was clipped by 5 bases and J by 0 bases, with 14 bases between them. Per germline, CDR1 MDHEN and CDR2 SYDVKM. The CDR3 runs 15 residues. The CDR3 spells CASSPPRPSSYEQYF. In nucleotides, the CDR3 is TGTGCCAGCAGTCCCCCCAGGCCCAGCTCCTACGAGCAGTACTTC.

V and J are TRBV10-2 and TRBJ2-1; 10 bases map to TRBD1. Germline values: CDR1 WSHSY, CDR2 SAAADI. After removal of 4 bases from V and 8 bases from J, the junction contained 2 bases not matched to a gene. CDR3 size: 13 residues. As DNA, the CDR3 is TGCGCCAGCAGTGGGACAGGGGGGGATGAGCAGTTCTTC. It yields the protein CASSGTGGDEQFF.

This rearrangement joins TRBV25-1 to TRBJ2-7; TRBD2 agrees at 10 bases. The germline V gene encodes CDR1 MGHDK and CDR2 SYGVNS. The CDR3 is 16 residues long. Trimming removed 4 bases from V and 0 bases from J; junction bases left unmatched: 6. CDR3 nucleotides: TGTGCCAGCAGTGGAGGACTAGCGGTTTCCTCCTACGAGCAGTACTTC. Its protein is CASSGGLAVSSYEQYF.

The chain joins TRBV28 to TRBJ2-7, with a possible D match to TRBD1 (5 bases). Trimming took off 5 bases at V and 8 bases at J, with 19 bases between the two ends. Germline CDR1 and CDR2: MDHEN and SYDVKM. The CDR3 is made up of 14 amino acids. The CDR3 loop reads CASSMPPDNQKQYF. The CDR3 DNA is TGTGCCAGCAGTATGCCACCGGACAATCAAAAGCAGTACTTC.

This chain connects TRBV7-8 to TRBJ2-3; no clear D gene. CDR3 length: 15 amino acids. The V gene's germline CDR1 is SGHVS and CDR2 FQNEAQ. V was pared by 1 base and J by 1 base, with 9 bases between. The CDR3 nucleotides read TGTGCCAGCAGCTTAGACTATTACGGCACAGATACGCAGTATTTT. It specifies CASSLDYYGTDTQYF.

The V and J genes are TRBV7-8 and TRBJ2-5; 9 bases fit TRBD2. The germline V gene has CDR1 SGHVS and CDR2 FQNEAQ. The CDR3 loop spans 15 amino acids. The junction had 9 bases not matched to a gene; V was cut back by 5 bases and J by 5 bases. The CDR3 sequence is CASSPGGRGRETQYF. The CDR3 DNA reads TGTGCCAGCAGCCCCGGCGGGAGGGGGCGTGAGACCCAGTACTTC. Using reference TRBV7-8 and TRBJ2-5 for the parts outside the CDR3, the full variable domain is GAGVSQSPRYKVAKRGQDVALRCDPISGHVSLFWYQQALGQGPEFLTYFQNEAQLDKSGLPSDRFFAERPEGSVSTLKIQRTQQEDSAVYLCASSPGGRGRETQYFGPGTRLLVL.

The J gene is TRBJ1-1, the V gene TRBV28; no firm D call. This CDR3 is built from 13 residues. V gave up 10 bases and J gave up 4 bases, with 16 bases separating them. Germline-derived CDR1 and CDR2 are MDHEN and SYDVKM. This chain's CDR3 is CATHSSWRTEAFF. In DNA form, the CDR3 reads TGTGCCACCCACAGCTCGTGGCGCACTGAAGCTTTCTTT.

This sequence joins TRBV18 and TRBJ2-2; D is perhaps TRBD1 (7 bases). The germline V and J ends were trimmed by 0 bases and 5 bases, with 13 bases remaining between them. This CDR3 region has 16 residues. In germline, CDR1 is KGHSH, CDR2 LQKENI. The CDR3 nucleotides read TGTGCCAGCTCACCACCGGGACTCAGGGGGACCGGGGAGCTGTTTTTT. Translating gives CASSPPGLRGTGELFF.

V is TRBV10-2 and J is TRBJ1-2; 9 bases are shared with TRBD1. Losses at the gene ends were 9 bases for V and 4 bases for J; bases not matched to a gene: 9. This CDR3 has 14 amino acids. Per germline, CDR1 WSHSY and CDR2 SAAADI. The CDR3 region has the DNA TGCGCCAGTCGACCCGGGACAGGGTTCTATGGCTACACCTTC. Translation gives CASRPGTGFYGYTF.

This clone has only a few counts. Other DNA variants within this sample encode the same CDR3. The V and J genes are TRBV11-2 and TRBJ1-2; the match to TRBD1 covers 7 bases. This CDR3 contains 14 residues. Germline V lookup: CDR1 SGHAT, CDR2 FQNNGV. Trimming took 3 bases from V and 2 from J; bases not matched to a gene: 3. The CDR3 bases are TGTGCCAGCAGCTTCAGGGGGAGGAACTATGGCTACACCTTC. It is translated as CASSFRGRNYGYTF.

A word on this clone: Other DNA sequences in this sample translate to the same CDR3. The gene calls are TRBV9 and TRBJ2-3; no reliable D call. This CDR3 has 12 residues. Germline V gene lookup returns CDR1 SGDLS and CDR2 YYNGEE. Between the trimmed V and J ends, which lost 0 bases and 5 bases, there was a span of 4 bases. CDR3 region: CASSVALDTQYF. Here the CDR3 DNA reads TGTGCCAGCAGCGTAGCTCTAGATACGCAGTATTTT.

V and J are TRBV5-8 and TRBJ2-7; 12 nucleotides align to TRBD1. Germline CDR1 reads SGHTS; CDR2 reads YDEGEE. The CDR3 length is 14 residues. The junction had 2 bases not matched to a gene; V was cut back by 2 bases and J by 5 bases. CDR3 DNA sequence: TGTGCCAGCAGCTTCGGGGACAGGGGGCACGAGCAGTACTTC. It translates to CASSFGDRGHEQYF.

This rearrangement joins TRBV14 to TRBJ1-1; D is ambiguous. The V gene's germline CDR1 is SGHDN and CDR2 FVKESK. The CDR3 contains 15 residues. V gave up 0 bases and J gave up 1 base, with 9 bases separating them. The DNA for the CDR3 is TGTGCCAGCAGCCAAGAGGTCTCCGGGAACACTGAAGCTTTCTTT. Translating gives CASSQEVSGNTEAFF.

DNA of the CDR3: TGCGCCAGCAGCTCCGGACAGGGTGGCACTGAAGCTTTCTTT. This translates into CASSSGQGGTEAFF. This chain connects TRBV5-1 to TRBJ1-1; 8 positions match TRBD1. The CDR3 sequence is 14 residues long. Trimming removed 3 bases from V and 4 bases from J; junction bases left unmatched: 5. The germline V gene has CDR1 SGHRS and CDR2 YFSETQ.

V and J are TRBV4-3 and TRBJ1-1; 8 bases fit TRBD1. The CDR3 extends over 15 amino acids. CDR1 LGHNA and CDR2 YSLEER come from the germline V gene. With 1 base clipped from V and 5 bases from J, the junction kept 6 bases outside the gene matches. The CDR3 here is CASSQGSGGWTEAFF. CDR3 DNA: TGCGCCAGCAGCCAAGGGTCAGGGGGCTGGACTGAAGCTTTCTTT.

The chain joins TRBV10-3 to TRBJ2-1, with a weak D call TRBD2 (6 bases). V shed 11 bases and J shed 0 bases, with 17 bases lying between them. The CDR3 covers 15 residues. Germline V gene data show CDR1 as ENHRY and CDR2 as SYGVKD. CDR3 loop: CAAGLEGSSYNEQFF. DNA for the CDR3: TGTGCCGCCGGCTTGGAGGGTAGCTCCTACAATGAGCAGTTCTTC.

The CDR3 loop reads CASSYVYRAANEKLFF. The CDR3 coding sequence is TGTGCCAGTAGTTATGTATACAGGGCGGCTAATGAAAAACTGTTTTTT. The chain recombines TRBV19 with TRBJ1-4, with a weak D call TRBD1 (6 bases). CDR3 length equals 16 residues. V gave up 5 bases and J gave up 3 bases, with 16 bases separating them. CDR1 and CDR2 (germline): LNHDA, SQIVND (reference sequence). Using reference TRBV19 and TRBJ1-4 for the parts outside the CDR3, the full variable domain is DGGITQSPKYLFRKEGQNVTLSCEQNLNHDAMYWYRQDPGQGLRLIYYSQIVNDFQKGDIAEGYSVSREKKESFPLTVTSAQKNPTAFYLCASSYVYRAANEKLFFGSGTQLSVL.

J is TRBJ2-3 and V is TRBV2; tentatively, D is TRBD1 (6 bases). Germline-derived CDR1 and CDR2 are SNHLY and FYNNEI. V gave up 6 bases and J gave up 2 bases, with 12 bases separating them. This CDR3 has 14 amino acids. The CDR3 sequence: CASRRTDHTDTQYF. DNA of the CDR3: TGTGCCAGCAGGCGGACAGACCACACAGATACGCAGTATTTT.

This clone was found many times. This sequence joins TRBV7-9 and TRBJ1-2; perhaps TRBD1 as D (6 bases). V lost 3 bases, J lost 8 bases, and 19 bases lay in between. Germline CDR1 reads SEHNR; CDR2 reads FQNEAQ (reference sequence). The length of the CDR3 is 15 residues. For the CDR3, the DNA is TGTGCCAGCAGCTTTGGACAGATCGACCTCTGGGGCTACACCTTC. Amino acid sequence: CASSFGQIDLWGYTF.

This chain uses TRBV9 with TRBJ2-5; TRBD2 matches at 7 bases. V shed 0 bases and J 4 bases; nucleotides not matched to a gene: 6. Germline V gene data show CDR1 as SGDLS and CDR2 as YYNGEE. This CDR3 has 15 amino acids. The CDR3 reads CASSVAGGGRETQYF. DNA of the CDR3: TGTGCCAGCAGCGTAGCTGGGGGGGGACGAGAGACCCAGTACTTC.